The rows below give T cell receptor beta chains drawn from one sample of a study of CD8+CD57+ T cells in acquired aplastic anemia. TCRdb re-called the reads with MiXCR, one entry per CDR3 protein. The table shows around 180,000 distinct CDR3 sequences, with about three fifths occurring only once. Sequencing used sorted CD4+, CD8+, or CD8+CD57+ T cells (not recorded which) from PBMCs. The receptors stem from a human donor with severe aplastic anemia or a healthy control (not recorded which). CDR3s include the opening cysteine and the closing phenylalanine or tryptophan. A D gene is named only where the DNA matches it firmly. Rows give clone size only sometimes, using once, few, many, or a class for an expanded clone.

size | J | V | D | DNA | CDR3
. | TRBJ2-7 | TRBV15 | TRBD2 | TGTGCCACCAGCAGAGATCCTGACAGCGGGGTCCCCTACGAGCAGTACTTC | CATSRDPDSGVPYEQYF
once | TRBJ1-1 | TRBV20-1 | . | TGCAGTGCTAGAGTCCTCTCGGACGCTGAAGCTTTCTTT | CSARVLSDAEAFF
. | TRBJ2-5 | TRBV7-3 | TRBD2 | TGTGCCAGCAGCCCGGGGACTAGCGGGGGTGCTGAGACCCAGTACTTC | CASSPGTSGGAETQYF
. | TRBJ2-1 | TRBV24-1 | TRBD2 | TGTGCCACCAGACGGGCGGGAGAAACGAATGAGCAGTTCTTC | CATRRAGETNEQFF
many | TRBJ2-7 | TRBV15 | . | TGTGCCACCAGCAGCAACCCCCCGGGGGGCGGGTACGAGCAGTACTTC | CATSSNPPGGGYEQYF
. | TRBJ2-7 | TRBV19 | . | TGTGCCAGTAGCATGGGGGGCTACGAGCAGCACTTC | CASSMGGYEQHF
. | TRBJ2-7 | TRBV7-3 | . | TGTGCCAGCAGCTTAGGGCGCGGATCCTACGAGCAGTACTTC | CASSLGRGSYEQYF
few | TRBJ1-4 | TRBV5-6 | TRBD1 | TGTGCCAGCAGCGTGGGACAGGGCGGGGAAAAACTGTTTTTT | CASSVGQGGEKLFF
. | TRBJ1-1 | TRBV2 | . | TGTGCCAGCAAATTTACCAGGGTTACTGAAGCTTTCTTT | CASKFTRVTEAFF
. | TRBJ1-6 | TRBV10-3 | TRBD1 | TGTGCCATCAGACCCTCGGACAGGGGTCAATCACCCCTCCACTTT | CAIRPSDRGQSPLHF
few | TRBJ2-7 | TRBV2 | . | TGTGCCAGCAGGGACCAGGCCTGGGAGCAGTACTTC | CASRDQAWEQYF
many | TRBJ2-5 | TRBV24-1 | . | TGTGCCACCAGTAACCCCCCCAACAACAGGCTGCAAGAGACCCAGTACTTC | CATSNPPNNRLQETQYF
few | TRBJ2-7 | TRBV20-1 | . | TGCAGTGCTAGAGACAGGGTGGGTAACGAGCAGTACTTC | CSARDRVGNEQYF
. | TRBJ2-1 | TRBV25-1 | . | TGTGCCAGCAGTGGAACGATGACCTACAATGAGCAGTTCTTC | CASSGTMTYNEQFF
. | TRBJ2-5 | TRBV2 | . | TGTGCCAGCAGCGTAAGGTGGCAAGAGACCCAGTACTTC | CASSVRWQETQYF
. | TRBJ2-7 | TRBV20-1 | TRBD1 | TGCAGTGCTAGAGATTGGGGACAGGTCGCGCCCTACGAGCAGTACTTC | CSARDWGQVAPYEQYF